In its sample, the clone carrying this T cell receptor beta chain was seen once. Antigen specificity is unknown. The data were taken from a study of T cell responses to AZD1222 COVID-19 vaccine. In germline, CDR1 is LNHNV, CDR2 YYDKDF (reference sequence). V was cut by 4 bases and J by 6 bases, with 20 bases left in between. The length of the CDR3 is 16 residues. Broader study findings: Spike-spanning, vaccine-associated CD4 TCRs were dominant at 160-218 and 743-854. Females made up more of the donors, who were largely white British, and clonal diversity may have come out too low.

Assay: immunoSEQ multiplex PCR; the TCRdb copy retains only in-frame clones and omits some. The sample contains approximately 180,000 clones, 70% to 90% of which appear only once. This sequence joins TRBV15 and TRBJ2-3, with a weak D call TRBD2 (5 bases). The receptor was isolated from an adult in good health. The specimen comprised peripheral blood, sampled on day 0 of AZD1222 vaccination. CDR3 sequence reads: CATSTRASGHTDTQYF. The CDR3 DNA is TGTGCCACCAGCACGAGGGCCTCGGGCCATACGGATACGCAGTATTTT. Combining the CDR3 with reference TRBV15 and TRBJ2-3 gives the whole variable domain DAMVIQNPRYQVTQFGKPVTLSCSQTLNHNVMYWYQQKSSQAPKLLFHYYDKDFNNEADTPDNFQSRRPNTSFCFLDIRSPGLGDTAMYLCATSTRASGHTDTQYFGPGTRLTVL.